A selection of T cell receptor beta chains follows, all from one sample in a study of Ad26.COV2.S vaccination and SARS-CoV-2 variants. Produced via immunoSEQ multiplex PCR; TCRdb's table is partial and in-frame only. The repertoire includes about 400,000 clones, roughly 90% of them detected once, and around 3.6% sits in the top ten. The sequencing used peripheral blood, collected in a trial of Ad26.COV2.S vaccine versus placebo. These receptors all come from a person between 18 and 65 years old who received the Ad26.COV2.S COVID-19 vaccine or a placebo. Both conserved end residues are part of each CDR3. D genes are given only for firm matches. Expanded clones are given a class, and other clones once, few, many or no size at all.

v_call	d_call	j_call	clone_size	cdr3_nt	cdr3_aa
TRBV2	.	TRBJ2-2	.	TGTGCCAGCAGGGTAACAGTCACCGGGGAGCTGTTTTTT	CASRVTVTGELFF
TRBV19	.	TRBJ2-5	once	TGTGCCAGTAAGTCGCTCGGGCAAGAGACCCAGTACTTC	CASKSLGQETQYF
TRBV11-1	.	TRBJ2-1	.	TGTGCCAGCAGCTTAGGGCAGAGCTCCTACAATGAGCAGTTCTTC	CASSLGQSSYNEQFF
TRBV11-2	TRBD2	TRBJ2-5	.	TGTGCCAGCAGCTTAATAGCGGGGGCCCCAGGAAAGACCCAGTACTTC	CASSLIAGAPGKTQYF
TRBV7-3	.	TRBJ1-2	once	TGTGCCAGCAGCGCCACAGGGTTTCGGGGCTACACCTTC	CASSATGFRGYTF
TRBV7-2	TRBD2	TRBJ2-3	.	TGTGCCAGCAGCTTATTCCCCACTAGCGGGGGTACCACAGATACGCAGTATTTT	CASSLFPTSGGTTDTQYF
TRBV2	.	TRBJ2-7	.	TGTGCCAGCACGGAGCGCGGTGGGGGACCTGCGGACGAGCAGTACTTC	CASTERGGGPADEQYF
TRBV5-6	TRBD1	TRBJ1-4	.	TGTGCCAGCAGCCAGGGGACAGGGGATAATGAAAAACTGTTTTTT	CASSQGTGDNEKLFF
TRBV19	.	TRBJ2-7	.	TGTGCCAGTAGTATACCCCGACGACCAGGGGCCTCCTACGAGCAGTACTTC	CASSIPRRPGASYEQYF
TRBV11-1	TRBD2	TRBJ2-3	.	TGTGCCAGCAGCAAACTAGCGGGGGGGCCAAGAGATACGCAGTATTTT	CASSKLAGGPRDTQYF
TRBV6-6	.	TRBJ2-5	.	TGTGCCAGCAGTCCGCCGTTCAGTTCTCCTCACCAAGAGACCCAGTACTTC	CASSPPFSSPHQETQYF
TRBV27	.	TRBJ1-1	.	TGTGCCAGCAGTTTGGGGCTTTATATGAACACTGAAGCTTTCTTT	CASSLGLYMNTEAFF
TRBV28	.	TRBJ2-2	few	TGTGCCAGCAGTCCCTTCTTTACAATTGCGGGACGGTCGAACACCGGGGAGCTGTTTTTT	CASSPFFTIAGRSNTGELFF
TRBV30	.	TRBJ1-1	.	TGTGCCTGTACCCTGGGGGCTGACACTGAAGCTTTCTTT	CACTLGADTEAFF
TRBV30	TRBD1	TRBJ2-7	.	TGTGCCTGGGGGACAGGATTCTCCTACGAGCAGTACTTC	CAWGTGFSYEQYF
TRBV6-2/TRBV6-3	.	TRBJ1-2	.	TGTGCCAGCAGCCCCGCCCGGGGCTACACCTTC	CASSPARGYTF
TRBV6-6	.	TRBJ2-7	.	TGTGCCAGCAGTTACTACGCGGGGAAGAACTCCTACGAGCAGTACTTC	CASSYYAGKNSYEQYF
TRBV2	TRBD1	TRBJ2-7	.	TGTGCCAGCAGAAGGACAGGGGGCGCCTACGAGCAGTACTTC	CASRRTGGAYEQYF
TRBV21-1	.	TRBJ2-4	.	TGTGCCAGCAGCAAAGTTCATTCAGGACAGGGGGCCAAAAACATTCAGTACTTC	CASSKVHSGQGAKNIQYF
TRBV6-5	TRBD2	TRBJ2-7	few	TGTGCCAGCAGTCCCCGAAGTAGCGGGGGCTACGAGCAGTACTTC	CASSPRSSGGYEQYF
TRBV2	TRBD1	TRBJ2-7	.	TGTGCCAGCCTGAGTGTAGGCGGACAGGATAGCTCCTACGAGCAGTACTTC	CASLSVGGQDSSYEQYF
TRBV27	TRBD1	TRBJ1-1	.	TGTGCCAGCAGTTTATGGGACAGGGAAGGGGAAGCTTTCTTT	CASSLWDREGEAFF
TRBV5-4	.	TRBJ2-3	.	TGTGCCAGCAGCTCCGTCATTGAAGATACGCAGTATTTT	CASSSVIEDTQYF
TRBV28	.	TRBJ2-1	.	TGTGCCAGCAGGGGCGGCACTAGCACGTTCTTC	CASRGGTSTFF
TRBV6-1	.	TRBJ2-1	few	TGTGCCAGCAGTGACGGGACCGAGTACAATGAGCAGTTCTTC	CASSDGTEYNEQFF
TRBV11-1	.	TRBJ2-3	.	TGTGCCAGCAGCTTAGGGGGGCCCACGCAGTATTTT	CASSLGGPTQYF
TRBV5-5	.	TRBJ1-2	.	TGTGCCAGCAGCTTGGGCGCAGGCAGCTATGGCTACACCTTC	CASSLGAGSYGYTF
TRBV5-4	.	TRBJ1-6	.	TGTGCCAGCAGCTTGAAGGGCGATTCACCCCTCCACTTT	CASSLKGDSPLHF
TRBV5-8	.	TRBJ1-2	few	TGTGCCAGCAGCTTGGGGGGCTACACCTTC	CASSLGGYTF
TRBV19	TRBD1	TRBJ2-6	.	TGTGCCAGTAGAGACAGGGTTGGGGCCAACGTCCTGACTTTC	CASRDRVGANVLTF
TRBV4-3	.	TRBJ2-1	.	TGCGCCAGCAGCCAAGATTACGGGGTAGGGGTCAACTACAATGAGCAGTTCTTC	CASSQDYGVGVNYNEQFF
TRBV5-1	.	TRBJ1-4	.	TGCGCCAGCACCGGCCAGGGACACGAAAAACTGTTTTTT	CASTGQGHEKLFF
TRBV5-1	TRBD2	TRBJ2-3	once	TGCGCCAGCAGCCCCCGGGGGGGCTTGGCAGATACGCAGTATTTT	CASSPRGGLADTQYF
TRBV28	TRBD1	TRBJ1-5	.	TGTGCCAGCAGTTTCCCCCGGGACAGCCGAACCCTAAATCAGCCCCAGCATTTT	CASSFPRDSRTLNQPQHF
TRBV7-3	TRBD2	TRBJ2-1	.	TGTGCCAGCAGCCCAATAGCGGGGGGGCTTCATGAGCAGTTCTTC	CASSPIAGGLHEQFF
TRBV11-2	TRBD1	TRBJ1-2	.	TGTGCCAGCAGCTTAATCCGGGACAGGGGACACTATGGCTACACCTTC	CASSLIRDRGHYGYTF
TRBV7-8	.	TRBJ2-7	.	TGTGCCAGCAGCCCGATGAAGGGGGGCTACGAGCAGTACTTC	CASSPMKGGYEQYF
TRBV19	.	TRBJ2-1	.	TGTGCCAGTAGTATGGGTGGGGGGGCCCTTATATACAATGAGCAGTTCTTC	CASSMGGGALIYNEQFF
TRBV6-5	.	TRBJ1-2	.	TGTGCCAGCAGCTCGGGGACCGGAAAGAGGTATGGCTACACCTTC	CASSSGTGKRYGYTF
TRBV19	.	TRBJ1-5	once	TGTGCCAGTAGTATCGCCCCCGGCTCCCCCCAGCCCCAGCATTTT	CASSIAPGSPQPQHF
TRBV7-8	.	TRBJ1-6	.	TGTGCCAGCAGCTTAGGGGACACGTCGCATTCACCCCTCCACTTT	CASSLGDTSHSPLHF
TRBV5-4	.	TRBJ2-1	.	TGTGCCAGCAGCTTGGACTCCCGGTACAATGAGCAGTTCTTC	CASSLDSRYNEQFF
TRBV5-1	.	TRBJ1-1	.	TGCGCCAGCAGCTCTGACATCATGAACACTGAAGCTTTCTTT	CASSSDIMNTEAFF
TRBV9	.	TRBJ2-1	.	TGTGCCAGCAGCGTAGTGGGTCTTAGTATGGATGAGCAGTTCTTC	CASSVVGLSMDEQFF
TRBV4-3	.	TRBJ2-3	.	TGCGCCAGCAGCCAAGCGGGCGGGGGCCCAGATACGCAGTATTTT	CASSQAGGGPDTQYF
TRBV7-9	.	TRBJ2-2	.	TGTGCCAGCAGCTGGGGTCGACAGTCCTTGGGCACCGGGGAGCTGTTTTTT	CASSWGRQSLGTGELFF
TRBV12-3/TRBV12-4	.	TRBJ1-3	.	TGTGCCAGCAGGACCTCTGGAAACACCATATATTTT	CASRTSGNTIYF
TRBV6-1	.	TRBJ2-7	.	TGTGCCAGCAGTGAAGACGGGGACTACGAGCAGTACTTC	CASSEDGDYEQYF
TRBV4-2	TRBD1	TRBJ2-2	.	TGTGCCAGCAGCTTCCTGGACAGGGAGAACACCGGGGAGCTGTTTTTT	CASSFLDRENTGELFF
TRBV11-2	.	TRBJ2-7	.	TGTGCCAGCAGCCCCCTTCGTCAACGGTACGAGCAGTACTTC	CASSPLRQRYEQYF
TRBV19	.	TRBJ1-3	.	TGTGCCAGTAGTCCCCGTCATACAGGGACTGGAAACACCATATATTTT	CASSPRHTGTGNTIYF
TRBV6-2/TRBV6-3	TRBD2	TRBJ2-7	.	TGTGCCAGCAGTTACGGGGCTAGCGGGTTCTACGAGCAGTACTTC	CASSYGASGFYEQYF
TRBV7-3	TRBD1	TRBJ1-1	.	TGTGCCAGCAGCCAACACCCGGGCCAAACAGGGGGAAGGGGCACTGAAGCTTTCTTT	CASSQHPGQTGGRGTEAFF
TRBV19	.	TRBJ2-7	.	TGTGCCAGTAGTTCTCTCGGTCCCGGGACTCTTTCGGAGGAGCAGTACTTC	CASSSLGPGTLSEEQYF